The present T cell receptor beta chain was sequenced within a study of patients and donors after allogeneic stem cell transplantation (dated by TCRdb to about 2020). Preparation of the library involved RT-PCR. TCRdb lists the instrument as NextSeq 550. TCRdb took the public reads, trimmed them with fastp at Q25, ran MiXCR for clone calling and kept in-frame beta chains. Merged by CDR3 protein, the rows form single entries marked with the most common genes and DNA. The sample has 390,000 or so distinct CDR3 sequences on record, under 20% of them singletons. The ten largest clones represent 7.2% of the sample. The germline V gene specifies MNHNS as CDR1 and SASEGT as CDR2. The CDR3 holds 13 amino acids from the cysteine to the phenylalanine. The DNA shown is the 39-base CDR3, in frame from base 1. The junction shows trimming of 8 bases on V and 4 bases on J, plus 12 bases between the germline ends. This clonotype was seen more than once but under ten times. It lacks a known antigen. No much larger clone is present one base from it, and per-base qualities are unavailable.

This clonotype was obtained from a human donor who was either an allogeneic HSCT recipient or a stem cell or donor lymphocyte infusion donor (not recorded which). It is not recorded whose cells these are; they may come from a transplant donor. The sequence joins TRBV6-1 to TRBJ2-1, with TRBD2 perhaps the D gene, on 7 matching bases. The sequencing sample was made of blood, either unsorted or a sorted T cell fraction (not recorded which). The DNA sequence reads TGTGCCAGCCGAGCGGGACAATACAATGAGCAGTTCTTC. It translates as CASRAGQYNEQFF.